This TCR beta chain emerged from a study of T cells in Graves' hyperthyroidism and ophthalmopathy (dated by TCRdb to between 2018 and 2020). Some background on the complete study: Peripheral blood was collected at initial diagnosis, before any treatment. Prospective prediction of ophthalmopathy was tested in an independent validation cohort of fewer than 20 hyperthyroidism patients and some 17 patients who later progressed to ophthalmopathy. The paper describes TCR Vbeta CDR3 sequencing of more than 120 peripheral blood samples, made up of under 50 ophthalmopathy patients, some 80 hyperthyroidism patients and 17 progressor patients. Following sampling, methimazole starting at 30 mg daily was given to hyperthyroidism patients, and high-dose intravenous methylprednisolone was given to ophthalmopathy patients. To identify distinguishing TCR V-J signatures, a discovery cohort of about 100 patients was used, comprising 40 to 45 with Graves' ophthalmopathy and under 60 with stable Graves' hyperthyroidism. In roughly six Graves' hyperthyroidism patients, the study also compared T-cell repertoires from thyroid tissue with T-cell repertoires from blood. The 75 to 100 discovery patients were randomly split 7:3 into training and test sets. The research as a whole found: Sample size was not statistically predetermined, and investigators were not blinded to group allocation. A 13 V-J signature model separated ophthalmopathy from stable hyperthyroidism, with 87.88% sensitivity and just under 84% specificity in cross-validation and 80%/75% in testing. Most expanded thyroid clonotypes (frequency above 0.001) were also detected in blood, a finding suggesting that blood repertoires may reflect thyroid immune responses. In validation, progression to ophthalmopathy was predicted by the model with around 70% sensitivity and 72.22% specificity, a median of approximately 7.1 months before onset.

With respect to this clonotype: What antigen it recognizes has not been identified. Base qualities are not provided; no much larger clone lies one nucleotide away.

The CDR1 and CDR2 encoded by the germline V gene are SGDLS and YYNGEE. The CDR3 spans 13 residues, from the cysteine through the phenylalanine. CDR3 DNA is the only sequence kept; it has 39 bases, read in frame from the first base. V and J are truncated by 0 bases and 8 bases respectively, leaving an intervening sequence of 8 bases. The TCR beta CDR3 regions were amplified from the RNA transcripts. For the first round of RT-PCR on the TCR CDR3, the HTBI primer set was used together with the Qiagen OneStep RT-PCR kit. The libraries were constructed in a second round of multiplex PCR and then size-selected and purified. The libraries were sequenced on an Illumina HiSeq2000 using paired-end 100 bp reads. For the original study's pipeline: SOAPnuke was used to process the raw data, with reads discarded if the reads contained adapters or uncalled bases, had a mean Phred below 15, or lacked an exact constant-primer or identifier match. High-quality paired reads were merged with COPE v1.2.5, and unique nucleotide sequences were defined as clonotypes. MiTCR v1.1 was used to align clonotypes to the IMGT TRBV, TRBD and TRBJ reference segments. Analysis was restricted to V-J combinations with a frequency above 0.0001, which covered 98% to 99.2% of repertoires. A TCS score was defined as the ratio between F50 (clonal expansion) and ExV (chaos), using BLOSUM62-based TCRdist between CDR3 peptides within each V-J. Welch's t-statistics and random forest reduced fewer than 550 V-J features to 10 to 15, which were used in a naive Bayes classifier (R e1071). TCRdb passed the public sequencing reads through fastp at Q25 and MiXCR, retaining productive beta sequences. Identical CDR3 proteins give one entry, which carries the most common genes and DNA. For this entry, the V and J calls and clone size follow TCRdb and not the study's own pipeline. For this sample there are hundreds of thousands of distinct CDR3 sequences; 15% to 20% appear just once. Of the sample, over 45% falls within the top ten clones.

In the ophthalmopathy patients, disease was moderately to severely active, with a Clinical Activity Score of 3 or more, a NOSPECS grade of 4 or more, and a duration of less than 3 months. Exclusion was applied to patients with uncontrolled infections, other autoimmune diseases, pregnancy or lactation. Diagnoses relied on clinical symptoms, serum thyroxine and TRAb, thyroid ultrasound and orbital computed tomography. Ficoll-Paque density gradient centrifugation was used to isolate PBMCs from about 10 ml of fresh peripheral blood. Total RNA was extracted with Trizol reagent, and quality was checked on an Agilent 2100 Bioanalyzer.

The chain joins TRBV9 to TRBJ2-2, with TRBD1 tentatively as D gene (5 bases match). Sequencing was carried out using blood. This sequence was found in a middle-aged man with Graves' ophthalmopathy. The nucleotide sequence is given as TGTGCCAGCAGCGTAGCAGGGATTGGGGAGCTGTTTTTT. This gives the protein CASSVAGIGELFF.